This T cell receptor (beta chain) was recorded in a study of OX40 agonist ivuxolimab in advanced cancers. Study-level information: The study gave patients intravenous ivuxolimab at 0.01 to 10 mg/kg every 2 weeks. Enrolled patients in dose escalation had cancers that were hepatocellular carcinoma, melanoma, renal cell or head and neck cancer. A partial response was reached by three patients: one with hepatocellular carcinoma and two with cutaneous melanoma.

The CDR3 contains 15 residues. The germline CDR1 and CDR2 sequences are SGHNT and YYREEE (reference sequence). V dropped 4 bases and J dropped 4 bases, with 16 bases sitting between them. Assay used: immunoSEQ multiplex PCR; TCRdb lists only in-frame clones, some missing. The sample contains around 64,000 clones, roughly 80% of which appear only once. The clonotype was recovered from an adult with an advanced solid tumor such as melanoma, head and neck, liver or kidney cancer. The source was CD4+ or CD8+ T cells sorted from blood, collected in a trial of the OX40 agonist ivuxolimab. This rearrangement joins TRBV5-4 to TRBJ2-3; D is perhaps TRBD1 or TRBD2 (6 bases each). The CDR3 sequence: CASSREVGGPDTQYF. In DNA, the CDR3 is TGTGCCAGCAGCCGGGAAGTGGGGGGCCCAGATACGCAGTATTTT.